This T cell receptor (beta chain) was identified during a study of blood T cell repertoires in COVID-19. Study-wide background: Samples representing acute and convalescent COVID-19 were sourced from the United States, Italy and Spain. PBMCs, B-cell-depleted T cells, or T cells were the source of the cDNA or gDNA that made up the material.

Seattle participants joined during active infection and were tracked over time. Source study methods: Amplifying reference gene primers gave estimates of nucleated cell counts. Produced via immunoSEQ multiplex PCR; TCRdb's table is partial and in-frame only. V and J calls and clone size come straight from that table; D and trimming were deduced from the DNA. The repertoire holds a few hundred thousand clones, with almost 90% as singletons. Trimming stripped 4 bases from V and 0 bases from J, with 14 bases between. CDR1 and CDR2 (germline): MDHEN, SYDVKM. This CDR3 region has 16 residues. The chain links TRBV28 to TRBJ2-3, with D possibly being TRBD2 (5 bases). The sequenced material came from peripheral blood. The clonotype was recovered from a woman in her twenties or thirties with COVID-19, enrolled during active disease. The CDR3 DNA reads TGTGCCAGCAGTTCAATCGATCGGGATAGCACAGATACGCAGTATTTT. Protein: CASSSIDRDSTDTQYF. Full variable domain (remainder filled in from reference TRBV28 and TRBJ2-3): DVKVTQSSRYLVKRTGEKVFLECVQDMDHENMFWYRQDPGLGLRLIYFSYDVKMKEKGDIPEGYSVSREKKERFSLILESASTNQTSMYLCASSSIDRDSTDTQYFGPGTRLTVL.